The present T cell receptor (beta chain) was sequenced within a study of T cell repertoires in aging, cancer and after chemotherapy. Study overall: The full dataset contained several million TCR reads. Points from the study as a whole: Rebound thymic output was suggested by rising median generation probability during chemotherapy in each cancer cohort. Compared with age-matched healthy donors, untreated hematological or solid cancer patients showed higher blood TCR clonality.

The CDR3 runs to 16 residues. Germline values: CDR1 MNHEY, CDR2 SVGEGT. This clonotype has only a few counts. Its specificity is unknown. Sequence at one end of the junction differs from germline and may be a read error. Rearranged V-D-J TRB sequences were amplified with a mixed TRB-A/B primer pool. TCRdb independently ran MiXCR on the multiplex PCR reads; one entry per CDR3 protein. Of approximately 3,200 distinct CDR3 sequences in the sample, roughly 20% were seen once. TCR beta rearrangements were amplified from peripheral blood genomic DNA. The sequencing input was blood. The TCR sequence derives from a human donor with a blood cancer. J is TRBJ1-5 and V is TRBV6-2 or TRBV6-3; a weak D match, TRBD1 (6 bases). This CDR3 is CASSSLPGGGNQTQHF. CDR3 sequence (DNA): TGTGCCAGCAGTTCTCTCCCCGGGGGCGGGAATCAGACCCAGCATTTT.